This T cell receptor (beta chain) emerged from a study of graft-versus-host responses after intestinal transplantation. The overall study: Multivisceral, liver-intestinal, or isolated intestinal grafts went to recipients. Recipients were all induced with anti-thymocyte globulin, then given tacrolimus and steroids for roughly 3 years. Study-wide results and caveats: Detected in recipient marrow were GvH clones, some of which were first observed in ileum or blood. Researchers found peak circulating GvH clone levels linked to early post-transplant HvG declines.

Looked up from germline, CDR1 is MNHEY and CDR2 is SVGAGI. The V and J ends lost 2 bases and 3 bases respectively, with 15 bases between them. The CDR3 loop spans 16 amino acids. Of note for this clone: Its antigen remains unidentified.

Measured with immunoSEQ multiplex PCR; TCRdb has only the in-frame clones, and not every one. The data contain tens of thousands of clones, about 93% of them seen just once; the ten biggest clones take up 5% to 7%. The sequence was obtained from a human patient who received an intestinal transplant, so some T cells may come from the graft donor. The genes are TRBV6-5 and TRBJ2-3; TRBD1 or TRBD2 may be the D gene (5 bases each). The sample in question was PBMCs, obtained about 800 days after a first intestinal transplant, on the day of a second. CDR3 sequence: CASSYQGLTGTDTQYF. The CDR3 DNA reads as TGTGCCAGCAGTTACCAGGGCCTGACGGGGACAGATACGCAGTATTTT.